This T cell receptor (beta chain) was sequenced in a study of control samples from healthy donors and cancer patients. Unmatched junction bases numbered 7, after V lost 2 bases and J lost 10 bases. CDR3 length: 14 amino acids. Germline V lookup: CDR1 MNHNS, CDR2 SASEGT. Repertoires were generated with immunoSEQ multiplex PCR, while TCRdb's copy carries only in-frame clones and drops some. There are about 98,000 clones in the sample; roughly three quarters occur only once, and over 9.5% lies in the top ten. The sequenced material came from blood. This chain uses TRBV6-1 with TRBJ1-4; 7 nucleotides line up with TRBD1. This receptor was obtained from a young woman in good health. CDR3 DNA: TGTGCCAGCAGTGAACGGGCAGGGGGGGGAAAACTGTTTTTT. Amino acids: CASSERAGGGKLFF.